Given below is one T cell receptor (beta chain) in context. Profiling relied on immunoSEQ multiplex PCR, and the TCRdb table lists in-frame clones only, not all of them. In the table there are approximately 41,000 clones, roughly nine tenths of which are singletons. CDR3 length: 15 residues. J gave up 5 bases and V 2 bases, and 6 bases lay outside the gene matches. Looked up from germline, CDR1 is SGHTA and CDR2 is FQGNSA. The data were taken from a study of T cells in localized non-small cell lung cancer. The chain couples TRBV7-2 to TRBJ2-1; 7 nucleotides align to TRBD2. The sequencing here drew on PBMCs, taken before any cancer treatment. The sequence was collected from a woman between 40 and 69 years old with stage II lung adenocarcinoma. The CDR3 region is CASSLTGLPHNEQFF. In nucleotides, the CDR3 is TGTGCCAGCAGCTTAACGGGACTACCTCACAATGAGCAGTTCTTC.